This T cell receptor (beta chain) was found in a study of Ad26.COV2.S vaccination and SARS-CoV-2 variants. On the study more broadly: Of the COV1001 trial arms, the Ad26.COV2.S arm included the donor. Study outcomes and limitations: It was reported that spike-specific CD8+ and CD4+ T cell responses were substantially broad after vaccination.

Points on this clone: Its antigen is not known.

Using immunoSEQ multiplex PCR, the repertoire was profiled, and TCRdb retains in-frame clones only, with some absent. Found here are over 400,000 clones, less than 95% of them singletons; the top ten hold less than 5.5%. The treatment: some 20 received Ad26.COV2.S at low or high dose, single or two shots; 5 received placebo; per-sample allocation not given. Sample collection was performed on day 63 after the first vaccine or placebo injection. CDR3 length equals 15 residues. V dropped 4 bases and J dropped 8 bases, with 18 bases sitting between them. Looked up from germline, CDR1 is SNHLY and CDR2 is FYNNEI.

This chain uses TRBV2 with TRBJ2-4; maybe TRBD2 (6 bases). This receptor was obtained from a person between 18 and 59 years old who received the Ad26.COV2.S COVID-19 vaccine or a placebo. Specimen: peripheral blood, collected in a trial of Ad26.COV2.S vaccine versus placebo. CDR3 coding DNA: TGTGCCAGCAGTGGAGGGTCGGGAGTGGGGTACATTCAGTACTTC. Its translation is CASSGGSGVGYIQYF.